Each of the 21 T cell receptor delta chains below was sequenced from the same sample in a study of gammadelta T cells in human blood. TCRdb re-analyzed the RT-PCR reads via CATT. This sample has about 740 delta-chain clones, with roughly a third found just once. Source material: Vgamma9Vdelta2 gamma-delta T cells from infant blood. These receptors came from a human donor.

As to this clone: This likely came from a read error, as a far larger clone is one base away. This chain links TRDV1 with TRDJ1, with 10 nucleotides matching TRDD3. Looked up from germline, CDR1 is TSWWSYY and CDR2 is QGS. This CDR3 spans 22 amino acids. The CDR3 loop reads CAPGGKFLPFHTGGSNTDKLIF. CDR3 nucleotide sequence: TGTGCTCCTGGGGGTAAGTTCCTACCCTTCCATACTGGGGGATCCAACACCGATAAACTCATCTTT.

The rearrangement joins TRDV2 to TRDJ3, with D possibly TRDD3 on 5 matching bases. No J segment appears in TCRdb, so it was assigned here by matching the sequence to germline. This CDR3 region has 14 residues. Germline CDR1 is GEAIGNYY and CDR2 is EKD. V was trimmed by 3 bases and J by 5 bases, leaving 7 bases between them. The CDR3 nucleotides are TGTGCCTGTGACGTACTGGGGGACACCCGACAGATGTTTTTC. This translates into CACDVLGDTRQMFF.

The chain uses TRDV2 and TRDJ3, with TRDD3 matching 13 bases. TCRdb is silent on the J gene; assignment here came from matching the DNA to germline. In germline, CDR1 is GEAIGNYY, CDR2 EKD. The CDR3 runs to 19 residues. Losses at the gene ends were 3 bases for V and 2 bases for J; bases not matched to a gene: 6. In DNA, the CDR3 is TGTGCCTGTGACGGGACTGGGGGATACGCTCCCTGGGACACCCGACAGATGTTTTTC. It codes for CACDGTGGYAPWDTRQMFF.

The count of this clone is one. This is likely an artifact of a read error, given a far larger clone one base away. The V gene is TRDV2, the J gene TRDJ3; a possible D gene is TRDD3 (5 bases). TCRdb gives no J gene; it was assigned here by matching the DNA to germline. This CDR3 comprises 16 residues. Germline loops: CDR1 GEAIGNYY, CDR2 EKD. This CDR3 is CARDTLVLGDTRQMFF. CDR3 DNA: TGTGCCCGTGACACTTTAGTACTGGGGGACACCCGACAGATGTTTTTC.

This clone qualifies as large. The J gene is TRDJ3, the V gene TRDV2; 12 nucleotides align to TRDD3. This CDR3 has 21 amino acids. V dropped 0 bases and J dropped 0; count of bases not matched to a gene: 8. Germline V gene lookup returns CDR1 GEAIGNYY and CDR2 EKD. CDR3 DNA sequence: TGTGCCTGTGACACCGTACTGGGGGATACCCCCAGCTCCTGGGACACCCGACAGATGTTTTTC. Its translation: CACDTVLGDTPSSWDTRQMFF.

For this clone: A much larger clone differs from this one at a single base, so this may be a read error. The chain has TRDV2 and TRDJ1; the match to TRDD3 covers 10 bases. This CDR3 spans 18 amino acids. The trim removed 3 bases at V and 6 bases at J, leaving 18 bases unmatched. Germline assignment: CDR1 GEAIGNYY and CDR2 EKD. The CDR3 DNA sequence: TGTGCCTGTGACCAAGTTCCGGGGGATACGCAAAATACCAATAAACTCATCTTT. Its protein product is CACDQVPGDTQNTNKLIF.

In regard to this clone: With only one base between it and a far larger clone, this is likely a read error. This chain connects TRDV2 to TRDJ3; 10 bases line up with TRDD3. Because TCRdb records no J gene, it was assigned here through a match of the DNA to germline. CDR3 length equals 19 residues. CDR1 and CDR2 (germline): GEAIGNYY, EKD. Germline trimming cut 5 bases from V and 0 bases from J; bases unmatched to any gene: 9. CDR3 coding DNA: TGTGCCTGTGGCACGGGGGGATACGCGCTCTCCTGGGACACCCGACAGATGTTTTTC. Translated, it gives CACGTGGYALSWDTRQMFF.

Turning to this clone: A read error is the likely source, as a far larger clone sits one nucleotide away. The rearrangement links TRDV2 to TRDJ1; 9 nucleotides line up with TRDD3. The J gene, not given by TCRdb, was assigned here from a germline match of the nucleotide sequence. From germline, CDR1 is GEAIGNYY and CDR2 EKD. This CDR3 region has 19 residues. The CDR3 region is CARDTVNLLGEPYTDKLIF. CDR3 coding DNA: TGTGCCCGTGACACCGTTAATCTACTGGGGGAACCGTACACCGATAAACTCATCTTT.

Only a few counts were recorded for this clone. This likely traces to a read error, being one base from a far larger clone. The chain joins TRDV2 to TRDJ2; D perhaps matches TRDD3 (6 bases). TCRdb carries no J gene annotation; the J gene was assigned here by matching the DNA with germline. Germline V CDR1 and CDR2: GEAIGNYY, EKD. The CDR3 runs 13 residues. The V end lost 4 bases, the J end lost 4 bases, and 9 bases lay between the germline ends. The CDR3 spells CACDTWGTAQLFF. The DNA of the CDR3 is TGTGCCTGTGATACCTGGGGGACAGCACAACTCTTCTTT.

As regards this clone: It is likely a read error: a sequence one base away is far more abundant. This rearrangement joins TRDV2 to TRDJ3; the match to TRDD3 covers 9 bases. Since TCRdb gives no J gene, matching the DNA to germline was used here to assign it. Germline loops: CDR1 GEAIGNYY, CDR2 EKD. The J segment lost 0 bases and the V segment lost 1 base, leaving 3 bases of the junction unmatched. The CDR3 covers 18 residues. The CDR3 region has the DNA TGTGCCTGTGACACACTGGGGGACAGCTCCTGGGACACCCGACAGATGTTTTTC. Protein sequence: CACDTLGDSSWDTRQMFF.

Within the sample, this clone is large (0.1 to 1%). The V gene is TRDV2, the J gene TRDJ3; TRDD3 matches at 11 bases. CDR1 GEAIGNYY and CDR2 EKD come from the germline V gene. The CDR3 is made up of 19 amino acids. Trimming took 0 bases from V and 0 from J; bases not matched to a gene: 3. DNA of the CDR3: TGTGCCTGTGACACCGTGGGGGATACGATCTCCTGGGACACCCGACAGATGTTTTTC. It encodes CACDTVGDTISWDTRQMFF.

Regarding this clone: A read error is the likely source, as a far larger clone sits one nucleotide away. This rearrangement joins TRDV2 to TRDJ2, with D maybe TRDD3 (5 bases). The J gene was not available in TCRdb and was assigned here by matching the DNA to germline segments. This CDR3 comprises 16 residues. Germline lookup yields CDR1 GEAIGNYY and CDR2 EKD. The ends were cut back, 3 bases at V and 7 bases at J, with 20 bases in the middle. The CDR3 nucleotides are TGTGCCTGTGACTTACTTAACACCCCAGGGGGAGCACAACTCTTCTTT. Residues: CACDLLNTPGGAQLFF.

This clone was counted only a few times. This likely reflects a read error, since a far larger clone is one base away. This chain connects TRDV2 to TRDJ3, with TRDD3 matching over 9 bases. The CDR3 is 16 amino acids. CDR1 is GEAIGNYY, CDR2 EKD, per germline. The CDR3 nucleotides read TGTGCCTGTGACACTTTAGTACTGGGGGACACCCAACAGATGTTTTTC. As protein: CACDTLVLGDTQQMFF.

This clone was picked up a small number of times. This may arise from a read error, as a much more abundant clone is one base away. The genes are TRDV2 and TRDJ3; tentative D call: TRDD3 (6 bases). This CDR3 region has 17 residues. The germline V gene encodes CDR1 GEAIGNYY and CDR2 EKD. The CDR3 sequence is CACDATGRAWDNRQMFF. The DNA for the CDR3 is TGTGCCTGTGACGCTACTGGGAGGGCCTGGGACAACCGACAGATGTTTTTC.

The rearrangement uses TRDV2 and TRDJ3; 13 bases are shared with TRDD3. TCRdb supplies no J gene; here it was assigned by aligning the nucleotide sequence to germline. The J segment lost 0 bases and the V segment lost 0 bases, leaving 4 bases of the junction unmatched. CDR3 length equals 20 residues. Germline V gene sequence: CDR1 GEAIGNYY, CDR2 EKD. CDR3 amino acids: CACDTVLGDTRSWDTRQMFF. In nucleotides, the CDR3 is TGTGCCTGTGACACCGTACTGGGGGATACGCGCTCCTGGGACACCCGACAGATGTTTTTC.

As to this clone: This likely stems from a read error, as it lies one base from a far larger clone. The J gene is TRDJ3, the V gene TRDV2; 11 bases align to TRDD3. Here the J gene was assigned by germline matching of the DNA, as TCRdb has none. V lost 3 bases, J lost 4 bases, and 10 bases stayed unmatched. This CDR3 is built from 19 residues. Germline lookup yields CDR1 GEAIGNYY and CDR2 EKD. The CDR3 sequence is CACDRLGDKSSWDTRQMFF. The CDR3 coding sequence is TGTGCCTGTGACCGACTGGGGGATAAGAGCTCTTGGGACACCCGACAGATGTTTTTC.

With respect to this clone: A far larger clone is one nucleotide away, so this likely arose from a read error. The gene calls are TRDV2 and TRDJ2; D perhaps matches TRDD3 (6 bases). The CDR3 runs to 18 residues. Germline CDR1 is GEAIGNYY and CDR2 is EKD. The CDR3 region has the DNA TGTGCCTGTGACACCCTTAACGGTGTGGGATATTTGACAGCAAAACTCTTCTTT. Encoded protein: CACDTLNGVGYLTAKLFF.

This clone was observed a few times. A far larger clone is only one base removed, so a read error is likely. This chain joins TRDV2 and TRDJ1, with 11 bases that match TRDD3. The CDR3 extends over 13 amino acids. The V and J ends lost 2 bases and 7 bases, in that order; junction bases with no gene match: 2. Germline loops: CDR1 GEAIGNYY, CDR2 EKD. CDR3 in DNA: TGTGCCTGTGACAACTGGGGGATAGCTAAACTCATCTTT. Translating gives CACDNWGIAKLIF.

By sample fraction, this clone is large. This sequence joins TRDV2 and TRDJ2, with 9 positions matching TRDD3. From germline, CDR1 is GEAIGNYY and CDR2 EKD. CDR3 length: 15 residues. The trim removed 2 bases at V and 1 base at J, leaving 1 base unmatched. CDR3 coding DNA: TGTGCCTGTGACATACTGGGGGATTTGACAGCACAACTCTTCTTT. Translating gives CACDILGDLTAQLFF.

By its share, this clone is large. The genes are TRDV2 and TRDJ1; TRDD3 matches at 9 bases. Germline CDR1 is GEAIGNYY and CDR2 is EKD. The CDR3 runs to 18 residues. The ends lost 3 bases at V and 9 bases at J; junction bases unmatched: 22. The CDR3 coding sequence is TGTGCCTGTGACTTTCTGTACGGGGGATACCGAGCCTCGAAGGAACTCATCTTT. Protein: CACDFLYGGYRASKELIF.

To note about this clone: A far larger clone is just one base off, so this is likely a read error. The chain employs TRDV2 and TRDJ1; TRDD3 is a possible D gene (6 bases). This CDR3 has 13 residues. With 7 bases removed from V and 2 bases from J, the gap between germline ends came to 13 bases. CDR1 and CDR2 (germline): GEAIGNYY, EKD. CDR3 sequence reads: CAWDGIWTDKLIF. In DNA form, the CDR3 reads TGTGCCTGGGACGGGATATGGACCGATAAACTCATCTTT.